A selection of T cell receptor beta chains follows, all from one sample in a study of T cell changes during pregnancy in multiple sclerosis. Profiling relied on immunoSEQ multiplex PCR, and the TCRdb table lists in-frame clones only, not all of them. The sample comprises more than 85,000 clones, roughly 93% of which are singletons, and roughly 1% rests with the top ten. Sequenced here: peripheral blood, sampled before pregnancy. The receptors come from a female donor with multiple sclerosis, enrolled in a pregnancy study. CDR3s include the opening cysteine and the closing phenylalanine or tryptophan. D genes are given only for firm matches. A clone size is listed for some rows: how often the clone was seen (once, few, many), or a class if it is expanded.

D gene	V gene	CDR3 length	J gene	clone size	CDR3 protein	CDR3 DNA
-	TRBV7-6	13	TRBJ2-7	once	CASSYTIGYEQYF	TGTGCCAGCAGCTACACTATCGGGTACGAGCAGTACTTC
TRBD2	TRBV5-4	16	TRBJ2-5	-	CASSLAEREGSETQYF	TGTGCCAGCAGCTTGGCGGAGCGGGAGGGCTCCGAGACCCAGTACTTC
-	TRBV23-1	11	TRBJ1-1	few	CASTGNTEAFF	TGCGCCAGCACAGGGAACACTGAAGCTTTCTTT
-	TRBV9	17	TRBJ2-1	-	CASSVNLRQGRMEEQFF	TGTGCCAGCAGCGTAAATCTTCGGCAGGGGCGTATGGAGGAGCAGTTCTTC
TRBD1	TRBV6-5	14	TRBJ2-7	-	CASSLWTGAYEQYF	TGTGCCAGCAGCCTGTGGACAGGCGCCTACGAGCAGTACTTC
-	TRBV25-1	14	TRBJ2-7	-	CASSESGTNYEQYF	TGTGCCAGCAGTGAATCCGGGACAAACTACGAGCAGTACTTC
-	TRBV15	13	TRBJ2-7	-	CATRKQGSNEQYF	TGTGCCACCAGAAAACAGGGTAGTAACGAGCAGTACTTC
-	TRBV18	13	TRBJ2-7	-	CASSPPALYEQYF	TGTGCCAGCTCACCACCGGCTTTATACGAGCAGTACTTC
TRBD2	TRBV7-9	13	TRBJ2-1	-	CASTVTGTSLLFF	TGTGCCAGCACCGTAACCGGGACTAGCTTGCTGTTCTTC
TRBD1	TRBV7-2	14	TRBJ2-7	-	CASSLGTGSYEQYF	TGTGCCAGCAGCTTAGGGACAGGTTCCTACGAGCAGTACTTC
-	TRBV4-3	13	TRBJ2-7	-	CASSVAVNYEQYF	TGCGCCAGCAGCGTGGCCGTTAACTACGAGCAGTACTTC
TRBD1	TRBV27	16	TRBJ1-2	-	CASSLERTGNSYGYTF	TGTGCCAGCAGTTTAGAAAGGACAGGGAATAGCTATGGCTACACCTTC
-	TRBV2	14	TRBJ1-5	few	CASSPWDINQPQHF	TGTGCCAGCAGTCCTTGGGACATTAATCAGCCCCAGCATTTT
TRBD1	TRBV28	13	TRBJ1-2	-	CASSPDRVKGYTF	TGTGCCAGCAGCCCCGACAGGGTCAAAGGCTACACCTTC
-	TRBV12-2	14	TRBJ1-2	-	CASRLRQGNDGYTF	TGTGCAAGTCGCTTAAGACAGGGAAATGATGGCTACACCTTC
-	TRBV11-3	11	TRBJ2-1	-	CASSSQYEQFF	TGTGCCAGCAGCTCCCAATATGAGCAGTTCTTC
-	TRBV29-1	11	TRBJ2-2	-	CSGLSVGELFF	TGCAGCGGGTTATCGGTCGGGGAGCTGTTTTTT
TRBD1	TRBV25-1	14	TRBJ2-1	-	CASSELSPGGEQFF	TGTGCCAGCAGTGAATTGTCCCCAGGGGGTGAGCAGTTCTTC
TRBD1	TRBV11-2	14	TRBJ2-7	-	CASSLYGTGYEQYF	TGTGCCAGCAGCCTCTACGGGACAGGGTATGAGCAGTACTTC
TRBD1	TRBV11-2	17	TRBJ1-1	-	CASRKWGQGARSTEAFF	TGTGCCAGCAGAAAGTGGGGACAGGGGGCGCGGAGCACTGAAGCTTTCTTT
TRBD1	TRBV5-1	14	TRBJ1-1	-	CASSLRQGDTEAFF	TGCGCCAGCAGCTTGCGACAGGGCGACACTGAAGCTTTCTTT
TRBD1	TRBV6-5	14	TRBJ1-2	-	CASSRGQEVDGYTF	TGTGCCAGCAGTAGGGGACAGGAGGTAGATGGCTACACCTTC
-	TRBV5-1	15	TRBJ2-6	-	CASSLDSSGANVLTF	TGCGCCAGCAGCTTGGACAGCTCTGGGGCCAACGTCCTGACTTTC
TRBD1	TRBV5-6	14	TRBJ1-2	-	CASSTSDREWGYTF	TGTGCCAGCAGCACGTCGGACAGGGAATGGGGCTACACCTTC
TRBD1	TRBV19	15	TRBJ2-7	-	CASSIGTGLPYEQYF	TGTGCCAGTAGTATAGGGACAGGCTTGCCCTACGAGCAGTACTTC
-	TRBV4-1	15	TRBJ1-2	-	CASSQGLGGAGGYTF	TGCGCCAGCAGCCAAGGCCTAGGGGGGGCCGGTGGCTACACCTTC
TRBD1	TRBV12-5	15	TRBJ1-2	-	CASGLFGTANYGYTF	TGTGCTAGTGGCCTGTTTGGGACAGCTAACTATGGCTACACCTTC
TRBD2	TRBV6-1	17	TRBJ2-1	-	CASSEVKTSGGYNEQFF	TGTGCCAGCAGTGAAGTGAAGACTAGCGGGGGATACAATGAGCAGTTCTTC
-	TRBV29-1	14	TRBJ1-1	few	CSVVGQGQGTEAFF	TGCAGCGTTGTCGGTCAAGGGCAGGGGACTGAAGCTTTCTTT
-	TRBV18	18	TRBJ1-2	-	CASSPRVSKREEGDGYTF	TGTGCCAGCTCACCACGAGTCTCTAAGAGGGAGGAAGGGGATGGCTACACCTTC